Listed below are T cell receptor beta chains from one sample, sequenced in a study of cytomegalovirus exposure and HLA in healthy donors. This table comes from immunoSEQ multiplex PCR, and its TCRdb copy is limited to in-frame clones, with some not included. The sample shows 84,000 or so clones, 62% of them seen only once. What was sequenced was PBMCs. The receptors here all came from a woman in her 30s in good health and CMV-seropositive. The CDR3 runs from the conserved cysteine through the conserved F or W. D genes are given only for firm matches. Expanded clones are given a class, and other clones once, few, many or no size at all.

cdr3_length: 16; v_call: TRBV23-1; d_call: TRBD1; clone_size: once; cdr3_aa: CASSQSGDRGLETQYF
cdr3_length: 13; v_call: TRBV5-6; d_call: NA; clone_size: NA; cdr3_aa: CASSLSLTGELFF
cdr3_length: 16; v_call: TRBV28; d_call: NA; clone_size: NA; cdr3_aa: CASSSSAGPPPYEQYF
cdr3_length: 15; v_call: TRBV15; d_call: NA; clone_size: few; cdr3_aa: CATRRERNGGEKLFF
cdr3_length: 16; v_call: TRBV11-2; d_call: TRBD2; clone_size: NA; cdr3_aa: CASSLRRGETYNEQFF
cdr3_length: 14; v_call: TRBV19; d_call: TRBD1; clone_size: NA; cdr3_aa: CASSRTGGVYGYTF
cdr3_length: 11; v_call: TRBV28; d_call: TRBD2; clone_size: few; cdr3_aa: CATGTTYEQYF
cdr3_length: 15; v_call: TRBV30; d_call: TRBD1; clone_size: NA; cdr3_aa: CAWSVGTGLYNEQFF
cdr3_length: 12; v_call: TRBV28; d_call: NA; clone_size: NA; cdr3_aa: CAHWDTVSEQYF
cdr3_length: 20; v_call: TRBV2; d_call: TRBD1; clone_size: NA; cdr3_aa: CASRYSKRTGAPAQSQPQHF
cdr3_length: 14; v_call: TRBV7-2; d_call: NA; clone_size: NA; cdr3_aa: CASSPHGGYNEQFF
cdr3_length: 16; v_call: TRBV2; d_call: TRBD2; clone_size: NA; cdr3_aa: CASTSGGALRSSEQYF
cdr3_length: 14; v_call: TRBV30; d_call: NA; clone_size: NA; cdr3_aa: CAWSVSARMSEAFF
cdr3_length: 15; v_call: TRBV5-1; d_call: NA; clone_size: NA; cdr3_aa: CASSPDRGIGSPLHF
cdr3_length: 15; v_call: TRBV6-1; d_call: TRBD1; clone_size: NA; cdr3_aa: CATRQGLSSGNTIYF
cdr3_length: 13; v_call: TRBV6-6; d_call: NA; clone_size: NA; cdr3_aa: CASSFVARGEQYF
cdr3_length: 13; v_call: TRBV2; d_call: TRBD1; clone_size: NA; cdr3_aa: CASTRGDRGGYTF
cdr3_length: 14; v_call: TRBV4-1; d_call: TRBD2; clone_size: NA; cdr3_aa: CASSWTSGDYEQYF
cdr3_length: 14; v_call: TRBV30; d_call: NA; clone_size: NA; cdr3_aa: CAWALGGSSYEQYF
cdr3_length: 13; v_call: TRBV2; d_call: NA; clone_size: NA; cdr3_aa: CASSAGRLTEAFF
cdr3_length: 15; v_call: TRBV6-4; d_call: TRBD2; clone_size: NA; cdr3_aa: CASSDDGGAADTQYF
cdr3_length: 15; v_call: TRBV7-2; d_call: NA; clone_size: NA; cdr3_aa: CASSLGPVSTDTQYF
cdr3_length: 15; v_call: TRBV6-5; d_call: NA; clone_size: NA; cdr3_aa: CASTKKRGFNYGYPF
cdr3_length: 14; v_call: TRBV21-1; d_call: NA; clone_size: once; cdr3_aa: CASSKGDRGDEQFF
cdr3_length: 14; v_call: TRBV29-1; d_call: NA; clone_size: NA; cdr3_aa: CSVGGQGSGNEQFF
cdr3_length: 12; v_call: TRBV7-9; d_call: TRBD1; clone_size: NA; cdr3_aa: CSSSTGQAEAFF
cdr3_length: 14; v_call: TRBV7-9; d_call: NA; clone_size: few; cdr3_aa: CASSKQGGNTEAFF
cdr3_length: 14; v_call: TRBV6-5; d_call: TRBD1; clone_size: NA; cdr3_aa: CASSYSGQGYEQYF
cdr3_length: 14; v_call: TRBV4-2; d_call: NA; clone_size: once; cdr3_aa: CASSPGQGPETQYF
cdr3_length: 16; v_call: TRBV4-1; d_call: TRBD2; clone_size: NA; cdr3_aa: CASSQAELAGGNEQFF
cdr3_length: 15; v_call: TRBV2; d_call: NA; clone_size: NA; cdr3_aa: CASSEQGLTNEKLFF
cdr3_length: 14; v_call: TRBV7-2; d_call: NA; clone_size: few; cdr3_aa: CASSLGELAYEQYF
cdr3_length: 19; v_call: TRBV30; d_call: TRBD2; clone_size: NA; cdr3_aa: CAWSAPSLAGGPYTDTQYF
cdr3_length: 13; v_call: TRBV5-1; d_call: NA; clone_size: NA; cdr3_aa: CASSSTLGDTIYF
cdr3_length: 16; v_call: TRBV6-1; d_call: NA; clone_size: NA; cdr3_aa: CASSELRGSSYNEQFF
cdr3_length: 15; v_call: TRBV6-1; d_call: TRBD1; clone_size: NA; cdr3_aa: CASSEIGTGHQPQHF